This T cell receptor beta chain was observed in a study of PD-L1 blockade in urothelial cancer. In the study overall: The year 2014 saw patients start atezolizumab, 1,200 mg intravenously every 3 weeks. Most patients, twenty-five of 29, were males with bladder-origin cancer. From 0 to 3 prior chemotherapy regimens had been given to the patients.

Germline V gene lookup returns CDR1 SGHRS and CDR2 YFSETQ. V lost 4 bases to trimming and J lost 10 bases; unmatched junction nucleotides: 17. The length of the CDR3 is 16 residues. Here immunoSEQ multiplex PCR was the method, and the copy in TCRdb shows in-frame clones only, minus some. The sample records about 95,000 clones, 90% being singletons. Regarding time point: pretreatment peripheral blood. Per patient, between 1 and 8 samples were collected at pretreatment and on-treatment time points. The sample in question was PBMCs, obtained around atezolizumab (anti-PD-L1) treatment. The chain employs TRBV5-1 and TRBJ2-1, with 7 bases matching TRBD2. This clonotype was sampled from a man aged 55 to 70 with urothelial cancer. The CDR3: CASSPGGGTSFKEQFF. The CDR3 DNA reads TGCGCCAGCAGCCCTGGGGGGGGAACCTCATTCAAGGAGCAGTTCTTC.